This T cell receptor (beta chain) was identified during a study of radiation and T cells in renal cell carcinoma. General study points: No pretreatment tumor biopsies were available for baseline clonotypes.

V lost 5 bases and J 4 bases, leaving 21 bases between the germline ends. CDR3 length: 16 amino acids. Germline V gene lookup returns CDR1 MNHEY and CDR2 SMNVEV (reference sequence). Time point reported: baseline pretreatment blood. Treatment in this sample: 15 Gy SBRT to primary tumor, nephrectomy 4 weeks later. Radiation-treated patients gave blood at baseline, week 2 and week 4. TCRdb's copy holds only in-frame clones and misses some; the assay was immunoSEQ multiplex PCR. This sample has about 150,000 clones, with about 85% found just once. Notes on this clone: The antigen is not known.

The sample was blood, taken from a patient whose treatment included radiotherapy and nephrectomy. This chain joins TRBV27 and TRBJ2-7, with D perhaps matching TRBD1 (6 bases). The receptor was isolated from a woman in her seventies with renal cell carcinoma. The CDR3 DNA reads TGTGCCAGCAGTCAAGGCCTCAGGGGTCCGGGGTACGAGCAGTACTTC. It codes for CASSQGLRGPGYEQYF.